Shown below are 30 T cell receptor beta chains from a single sample sequenced in a study of shared clonotypes between healthy human individuals. Repertoires were generated with immunoSEQ multiplex PCR, while TCRdb's copy carries only in-frame clones and drops some. The sample includes under 2,500,000 clones, around 95% seen only once; the top ten take roughly 0.13%. The sequenced sample consisted of naive CD4+ T cells sorted from blood. Subset noted: CD45RA+ positively selected. The origin of the receptors is a young man in good health.

The chain combines TRBV6-5 with TRBJ2-1; 13 positions match TRBD2. V shed 2 bases, J shed 9 bases, and the junction held 4 bases outside the gene matches. This CDR3 contains 15 residues. Germline assignment: CDR1 MNHEY and CDR2 SVGAGI. The CDR3 region has the DNA TGTGCCAGCAGTTACACAACTAGCGGGGGGGCTGAGCAGTTCTTC. It codes for CASSYTTSGGAEQFF.

CDR3 loop: CASSPLGSGLAKNIQYF. The CDR3 DNA reads as TGTGCCAGCTCACCGCTGGGGTCGGGACTAGCCAAAAACATTCAGTACTTC. V and J are TRBV18 and TRBJ2-4; possibly TRBD2 for D (6 bases). The V gene's germline CDR1 is KGHSH and CDR2 LQKENI. This CDR3 is built from 17 residues. V was trimmed by 3 bases and J by 0 bases, leaving 15 bases between them.

The V and J genes are TRBV19 and TRBJ2-1, with a weak D call TRBD2 (5 bases). The germline gives CDR1 LNHDA, CDR2 SQIVND (reference sequence). V lost 0 bases, J lost 0 bases, and 18 bases lay in between. CDR3 length: 19 residues. CDR3 residues: CASSIELALTPSSYNEQFF. CDR3 nucleotides: TGTGCCAGTAGTATAGAGCTAGCCTTAACCCCGAGCTCCTACAATGAGCAGTTCTTC.

This sequence joins TRBV5-1 and TRBJ2-5, with 9 bases that match TRBD1. Germline-derived CDR1 and CDR2 are SGHRS and YFSETQ. The CDR3 runs 15 residues. V shed 4 bases and J 1 base; nucleotides not matched to a gene: 5. CDR3: CASSATDRGQETQYF. The CDR3 bases are TGCGCCAGCAGCGCGACGGACAGGGGCCAAGAGACCCAGTACTTC.

The table lists this clone with a count of one. The chain carries TRBV6-1 and TRBJ2-1; a possible D gene is TRBD2 (6 bases). Between the trimmed V and J ends, which lost 7 bases and 8 bases, there was a span of 21 bases. The CDR3 contains 15 residues. The V gene's germline CDR1 is MNHNS and CDR2 SASEGT. CDR3 DNA sequence: TGTGCCAGCACTTTGAGCCCGGTTCGCGGGGATGAGCAGTTCTTC. Translating gives CASTLSPVRGDEQFF.

To note about this clone: Other DNA variants within this sample encode the same CDR3. This sequence joins TRBV9 and TRBJ2-7; 12 nucleotides match TRBD2. There are 13 residues in the CDR3. The germline V gene encodes CDR1 SGDLS and CDR2 YYNGEE. J gave up 7 bases and V 5 bases, and 4 bases lay outside the gene matches. The CDR3 spells CASSLGLAGEQYF. CDR3 coding DNA: TGTGCCAGCAGTTTAGGACTAGCGGGGGAGCAGTACTTC.

V usage is TRBV7-2 and J usage is TRBJ1-6; TRBD1 might be the D (5 bases). The germline gives CDR1 SGHTA, CDR2 FQGNSA. Trimming cost V 4 bases and J 9 bases, with 16 bases left between them. The CDR3 is made up of 15 amino acids. CDR3 region: CASSSRQGSSSPLHF. DNA of the CDR3: TGTGCCAGCAGCTCCCGTCAGGGATCGAGTTCACCCCTCCACTTT.

The genes are TRBV7-9 and TRBJ2-2, with unresolved D. The V gene lost 3 bases and the J gene lost 7 bases, with 9 bases spanning the gap. The CDR3 sequence is 13 residues long. Germline V lookup: CDR1 SEHNR, CDR2 FQNEAQ (reference sequence). The CDR3 spells CASSFNDGGELFF. Here the CDR3 DNA reads TGTGCCAGCAGCTTTAATGACGGCGGGGAGCTGTTTTTT. Supplemented by reference TRBV7-9 and TRBJ2-2, the full variable domain reads DTGVSQNPRHKITKRGQNVTFRCDPISEHNRLYWYRQTLGQGPEFLTYFQNEAQLEKSRLLSDRFSAERPKGSFSTLEIQRTEQGDSAMYLCASSFNDGGELFFGEGSRLTVL.

Of note for this clone: At one boundary the junction diverges from the germline segment, which might be a read error. This chain uses TRBV5-1 with TRBJ2-2; the D gene is possibly TRBD2 (5 bases). Per germline, CDR1 SGHRS and CDR2 YFSETQ. The CDR3 extends over 15 amino acids. The CDR3 coding sequence is TGCGCCAGCAGATTGGTAGTAGCGAGCACCGGGGAGCTGTTTTTT. Protein sequence: CASRLVVASTGELFF.

The gene calls are TRBV7-9 and TRBJ1-4; tentatively, D is TRBD1 (5 bases). The CDR3 covers 14 residues. V dropped 5 bases and J dropped 8 bases, with 15 bases sitting between them. Germline assignment: CDR1 SEHNR and CDR2 FQNEAQ (reference sequence). CDR3 coding DNA: TGTGCCAGCAGCCGAAGGAGCGAGGGGGAAAAACTGTTTTTT. This sequence encodes CASSRRSEGEKLFF.

The chain employs TRBV6-4 and TRBJ2-7; D is unresolved. Germline-derived CDR1 and CDR2 are MRHNA and SNTAGT. V shed 2 bases and J shed 7 bases, with 9 bases lying between them. This CDR3 is built from 12 residues. The CDR3, as DNA: TGTGCCAGCAGTGACCAACCCGAGGAGCAGTACTTC. As protein: CASSDQPEEQYF.

The chain joins TRBV7-6 to TRBJ2-7; 10 bases fit TRBD2. With 5 bases clipped from V and 6 bases from J, the junction kept 7 bases outside the gene matches. The CDR3 loop spans 14 amino acids. Germline V gives CDR1 SGHVS, CDR2 FNYEAQ. CDR3 loop: CASSQPGLASEQYF. CDR3 sequence (DNA): TGTGCCAGCAGCCAACCGGGACTAGCGAGCGAGCAGTACTTC.

The V call is TRBV2, the J call TRBJ2-7; D may match TRBD1 or TRBD2 (5 bases each). Germline CDR1 is SNHLY and CDR2 is FYNNEI. There are 13 residues in the CDR3. V lost 7 bases and J 3 bases, leaving 13 bases between the germline ends. The CDR3 here is CASKGTGIYEQYF. CDR3 DNA sequence: TGTGCCAGCAAAGGGACGGGAATCTACGAGCAGTACTTC. Looking up the rest from reference TRBV2 and TRBJ2-7 gives the full variable domain: EPEVTQTPSHQVTQMGQEVILRCVPISNHLYFYWYRQILGQKVEFLVSFYNNEISEKSEIFDDQFSVERPDGSNFTLKIRSTKLEDSAMYFCASKGTGIYEQYFGPGTRLTVT.

DNA of the CDR3: TGTGCCAGCAGCGGTGGACAGGGGAGTGCGGCCGGGGAGCTGTTTTTT. This sequence encodes CASSGGQGSAAGELFF. The chain links TRBV9 to TRBJ2-2; TRBD1 aligns across 9 bases. CDR1 and CDR2 (germline): SGDLS, YYNGEE. The ends lost 3 bases at V and 6 bases at J; junction bases unmatched: 9. The CDR3 is 16 amino acids. Combining the CDR3 with reference TRBV9 and TRBJ2-2 gives the whole variable domain DSGVTQTPKHLITATGQRVTLRCSPRSGDLSVYWYQQSLDQGLQFLIQYYNGEERAKGNILERFSAQQFPDLHSELNLSSLELGDSALYFCASSGGQGSAAGELFFGEGSRLTVL.

This clone was seen once. CDR3 sequence (DNA): TGCGCCAGCAGCGGACCAGGGCTGAACACCGGGGAGCTGTTTTTT. Its translation: CASSGPGLNTGELFF. The rearrangement joins TRBV5-1 to TRBJ2-2, with D perhaps TRBD1 (5 bases). The CDR3 covers 15 residues. Germline V gene sequence: CDR1 SGHRS, CDR2 YFSETQ. V lost 4 bases to trimming and J lost 1 base, with 11 bases between them.

The chain couples TRBV5-6 to TRBJ2-7, with D perhaps matching TRBD2 (5 bases). Trimming removed 3 bases from V and 5 bases from J, with 21 bases in between. The CDR3 loop spans 16 amino acids. Germline CDR1 reads SGHDT; CDR2 reads YYEEEE. The CDR3 is CASSYTLALGLNEQYF. Written as DNA, the CDR3 is TGTGCCAGCAGCTATACCTTAGCGTTGGGGTTGAACGAGCAGTACTTC.

V usage is TRBV30 and J usage is TRBJ1-2; no definite D call. V was trimmed by 1 base and J by 8 bases, leaving 8 bases between them. Germline CDR1 and CDR2: GTSNPN and SVGIG (reference sequence). There are 11 residues in the CDR3. The CDR3 spells CAWSGEWGYTF. In DNA, the CDR3 is TGTGCCTGGAGTGGGGAATGGGGCTACACCTTC.

The V gene is TRBV18, the J gene TRBJ2-7; D ambiguous. The germline V and J ends were trimmed by 3 bases and 2 bases, with 11 bases remaining between them. The germline V gene encodes CDR1 KGHSH and CDR2 LQKENI. This CDR3 has 14 amino acids. CDR3 region: CASSPESLPYEQYF. The DNA of the CDR3 is TGTGCCAGCTCACCGGAATCCCTGCCCTACGAGCAGTACTTC.

This rearrangement joins TRBV6-5 to TRBJ2-7; the D is unclear. Germline V gives CDR1 MNHEY, CDR2 SVGAGI. V lost 0 bases, J lost 0 bases, and 12 bases lay in between. The CDR3 length is 16 residues. The DNA for the CDR3 is TGTGCCAGCAGTTACTCTCCAGCCCTAGGCTCCTACGAGCAGTACTTC. Protein product: CASSYSPALGSYEQYF.

The chain carries TRBV9 and TRBJ2-2; 12 bases line up with TRBD2. This CDR3 has 16 residues. In germline, CDR1 is SGDLS, CDR2 YYNGEE. The V gene end was trimmed by 4 bases and the J gene end by 3 bases; junction bases not matched to a gene: 4. The CDR3 protein is CASSNLAGGDTGELFF. Here the CDR3 DNA reads TGTGCCAGCAGCAACCTAGCGGGAGGGGACACCGGGGAGCTGTTTTTT.

The chain recombines TRBV15 with TRBJ2-7; D uncertain. V was clipped by 6 bases and J by 7 bases, with 22 bases between them. The CDR3 extends over 15 amino acids. Germline-derived CDR1 and CDR2 are LNHNV and YYDKDF (reference sequence). The CDR3 spells CATRTSGRIEGEQYF. In DNA, the CDR3 is TGTGCCACCAGGACCTCAGGCAGGATCGAAGGGGAGCAGTACTTC.

The V call is TRBV28, the J call TRBJ2-7; 7 bases agree with TRBD1. In germline, CDR1 is MDHEN, CDR2 SYDVKM. V trimming: 2 bases; J trimming: 2 bases; junction bases outside the gene matches: 9. This CDR3 comprises 16 residues. The CDR3 protein is CASSLERDRQTYEQYF. The CDR3 DNA sequence: TGTGCCAGCAGTTTAGAACGGGACAGACAAACCTACGAGCAGTACTTC.

Turning to this clone: The sample holds other DNA sequences that translate to the same CDR3. The chain joins TRBV5-6 to TRBJ2-3; D ambiguous. The CDR3 runs 11 residues. Germline V gene lookup returns CDR1 SGHDT and CDR2 YYEEEE. Deletions cut 0 bases from V and 6 bases from J, with 2 bases between. CDR3 in amino acids: CASSLEDTQYF. The CDR3 coding sequence is TGTGCCAGCAGCTTGGAGGATACGCAGTATTTT.

The chain links TRBV18 to TRBJ1-1; possibly TRBD1 for D (5 bases). The CDR3 length is 14 residues. The germline V gene encodes CDR1 KGHSH and CDR2 LQKENI. The V gene lost 0 bases and the J gene lost 4 bases, with 9 bases spanning the gap. The CDR3 bases are TGTGCCAGCTCACCACCGGGACGAAGCACTGAAGCTTTCTTT. Its protein is CASSPPGRSTEAFF.

CDR3 protein: CASRVGSSYEQYF. In DNA, the CDR3 is TGCGCCAGCAGGGTTGGGTCCTCCTACGAGCAGTACTTC. The chain links TRBV5-1 to TRBJ2-7, with D hard to call. CDR1 and CDR2 from the germline V gene are SGHRS and YFSETQ. Trimming stripped 5 bases from V and 0 bases from J, with 9 bases between. The CDR3 is 13 residues long. Combining the CDR3 with reference TRBV5-1 and TRBJ2-7 gives the whole variable domain KAGVTQTPRYLIKTRGQQVTLSCSPISGHRSVSWYQQTPGQGLQFLFEYFSETQRNKGNFPGRFSGRQFSNSRSEMNVSTLELGDSALYLCASRVGSSYEQYFGPGTRLTVT.

Points on this clone: In the same sample, other DNA sequences code for this CDR3. The V gene is TRBV6-6, the J gene TRBJ1-1; a weak D match, TRBD1 (5 bases). V shed 6 bases and J shed 1 base, with 9 bases lying between them. This CDR3 has 13 amino acids. Germline V gene data show CDR1 as MNHNY and CDR2 as SVGAGI (reference sequence). The CDR3 DNA is TGTGCCAGCAGGCCAACAGGGAACACTGAAGCTTTCTTT. Its protein is CASRPTGNTEAFF.

The chain carries TRBV4-3 and TRBJ2-7; either TRBD1 or TRBD2 may supply D (6 bases each). Germline V lookup: CDR1 LGHNA, CDR2 YSLEER. Trimming took 1 base from V and 3 from J, leaving 13 bases between them. This CDR3 comprises 15 residues. Here the CDR3 DNA reads TGCGCCAGCAGCCAAGGTCGGGGGCACAACTACGAGCAGTACTTC. It encodes CASSQGRGHNYEQYF.

In this sample, this clone turned up once. The chain recombines TRBV7-2 with TRBJ1-2; no firm D call. The V and J ends lost 2 bases and 6 bases respectively, with 13 bases between them. This CDR3 contains 14 residues. Germline V lookup: CDR1 SGHTA, CDR2 FQGNSA. The DNA of the CDR3 is TGTGCCAGCAGCTTACCCTCCGTCCCAAATGGCTACACCTTC. Amino acids: CASSLPSVPNGYTF.

This chain links TRBV30 with TRBJ2-1, with 9 bases fitting TRBD2. This CDR3 region has 15 residues. Germline V gives CDR1 GTSNPN, CDR2 SVGIG (reference sequence). Germline trimming cut 4 bases from V and 9 bases from J; bases unmatched to any gene: 13. The CDR3 nucleotides read TGTGCCTGGACTAAAATAGCGGGGGCGGCGGGTGAGCAGTTCTTC. This translates into CAWTKIAGAAGEQFF.

This clone was seen just once. The chain joins TRBV25-1 to TRBJ2-2; 7 nucleotides line up with TRBD1. Germline V gene lookup returns CDR1 MGHDK and CDR2 SYGVNS. The CDR3 loop spans 15 amino acids. Unmatched junction bases numbered 6, after V lost 5 bases and J lost 3 bases. This chain's CDR3 is CASSSTGWYTGELFF. The CDR3 DNA follows: TGTGCCAGCAGTTCGACAGGGTGGTACACCGGGGAGCTGTTTTTT.